Below are 31 T cell receptor beta chains sequenced from a single sample in a study of blood T cell repertoires in COVID-19. Some clones are missing from TCRdb's copy, which holds only in-frame ones; the method was immunoSEQ multiplex PCR. The sample holds about 340,000 clones, 87% seen once. Input material: peripheral blood. These receptors all come from a woman in her forties or fifties with COVID-19, enrolled during active disease.

This chain links TRBV5-4 with TRBJ1-6, with 11 bases aligning to TRBD1. Looked up from germline, CDR1 is SGHNT and CDR2 is YYREEE (reference sequence). This CDR3 contains 16 residues. With V trimmed by 4 bases and J by 8 bases, 8 bases remained unmatched. CDR3: CASSQDRGPQDSPLHF. In nucleotides, the CDR3 is TGTGCCAGCAGCCAGGACAGGGGGCCGCAGGATTCACCCCTCCACTTT.

V is TRBV19 and J is TRBJ1-1; TRBD1 agrees at 11 bases. The germline V gene has CDR1 LNHDA and CDR2 SQIVND (reference sequence). The CDR3 length is 14 residues. Trimming took 9 bases from V and 8 from J; bases not matched to a gene: 11. The CDR3 loop reads CASRGQGALREAFF. The DNA for the CDR3 is TGTGCCAGCCGCGGACAGGGGGCATTAAGAGAAGCTTTCTTT.

This chain joins TRBV5-1 and TRBJ2-1; no clear D gene. The CDR3 has 17 residues. Germline V CDR1 and CDR2: SGHRS, YFSETQ. V lost 0 bases, J lost 0 bases, and 13 bases lay in between. The CDR3 DNA is TGCGCCAGCAGCTTGGGTCCAGCGCGTAGCTCCTACAATGAGCAGTTCTTC. Its translation: CASSLGPARSSYNEQFF. Together with reference TRBV5-1 and TRBJ2-1, the CDR3 gives the full variable domain: KAGVTQTPRYLIKTRGQQVTLSCSPISGHRSVSWYQQTPGQGLQFLFEYFSETQRNKGNFPGRFSGRQFSNSRSEMNVSTLELGDSALYLCASSLGPARSSYNEQFFGPGTRLTVL.

The gene calls are TRBV30 and TRBJ1-1; D not certain. Trimming cost V 1 base and J 7 bases, with 7 bases left between them. From germline, CDR1 is GTSNPN and CDR2 SVGIG (reference sequence). The CDR3 is 11 amino acids. The CDR3 DNA reads as TGTGCCTGGAGTGGAGGCAGTGAAGCTTTCTTT. Protein sequence: CAWSGGSEAFF.

V usage is TRBV19 and J usage is TRBJ2-1, with 7 positions matching TRBD2. Trimming at V came to 10 bases and at J to 1 base, leaving 13 bases not matched to a gene. This CDR3 has 16 residues. Germline CDR1 is LNHDA and CDR2 is SQIVND (reference sequence). The DNA for the CDR3 is TGTGCCACTCGGCGTGGCGGGAGTATGTCCTACAATGAGCAGTTCTTC. Protein: CATRRGGSMSYNEQFF.

The V call is TRBV10-3, the J call TRBJ1-5; D ambiguous. V was trimmed by 4 bases and J by 3 bases, leaving 7 bases between them. This CDR3 has 13 residues. The germline CDR1 and CDR2 sequences are ENHRY and SYGVKD. CDR3 region: CAISATANQPQHF. The CDR3 DNA sequence: TGTGCCATCAGTGCTACAGCCAATCAGCCCCAGCATTTT.

The rearrangement uses TRBV19 and TRBJ1-5; weak D call: TRBD1 (5 bases). The CDR3 is 17 amino acids. Germline-derived CDR1 and CDR2 are LNHDA and SQIVND (reference sequence). Trimming left V 7 bases short and J 9 bases short, with 28 bases between. This CDR3 reads CASTPAGGRDSIRPQHF. As DNA, the CDR3 is TGTGCCAGTACCCCTGCGGGGGGGAGGGATAGTATCAGGCCCCAGCATTTT.

The chain couples TRBV5-1 to TRBJ2-1; D gene unclear. The V end lost 5 bases, the J end lost 0 bases, and 18 bases lay between the germline ends. The CDR3 is 17 amino acids. Germline CDR1 SGHRS, CDR2 YFSETQ. The CDR3 nucleotides read TGCGCCAGCAGGCTCACGAATGGTCAACTCTCCTACAATGAGCAGTTCTTC. The encoded protein is CASRLTNGQLSYNEQFF. Supplemented by reference TRBV5-1 and TRBJ2-1, the full variable domain reads KAGVTQTPRYLIKTRGQQVTLSCSPISGHRSVSWYQQTPGQGLQFLFEYFSETQRNKGNFPGRFSGRQFSNSRSEMNVSTLELGDSALYLCASRLTNGQLSYNEQFFGPGTRLTVL.

V gene TRBV5-6 combines with J gene TRBJ1-1; no clear D. V was shortened by 4 bases and J by 1 base, with 11 bases between the two germline ends. Per the germline V gene, CDR1 is SGHDT and CDR2 is YYEEEE. CDR3 length: 14 amino acids. The CDR3 spells CASSAMGGNTEAFF. CDR3 in DNA: TGTGCCAGCAGCGCTATGGGAGGGAACACTGAAGCTTTCTTT.

This clone was detected only a few times. The chain links TRBV10-2 to TRBJ2-2; 10 bases line up with TRBD1. With 6 bases clipped from V and 2 bases from J, the junction kept 6 bases outside the gene matches. Germline CDR1 is WSHSY and CDR2 is SAAADI. This CDR3 has 16 residues. Written as DNA, the CDR3 is TGCGCCAGCAGGGAGGGGGACAGGGGCAACACCGGGGAGCTGTTTTTT. It codes for CASREGDRGNTGELFF.

The chain carries TRBV18 and TRBJ2-2; TRBD2 matches at 10 bases. Trimming removed 2 bases from V and 7 bases from J; junction bases left unmatched: 10. In germline, CDR1 is KGHSH, CDR2 LQKENI. The CDR3 is 17 residues long. In nucleotides, the CDR3 is TGTGCCAGCTCACCAACTAGCGGGACAGCGGCGGGCGGGGAGCTGTTTTTT. This encodes CASSPTSGTAAGGELFF.

V is TRBV21-1 and J is TRBJ2-1; TRBD1 is the table's D call, not checked against the DNA. TRBV21-1 has pseudogene status. The CDR3 sequence is 18 residues long. In DNA form, the CDR3 reads TGTGCCAGCAGCAAAGGGGGGGACAGGCATACATCCTACAATGAGCAGTTCTTC. Residues: CASSKGGDRHTSYNEQFF.

This chain links TRBV7-9 with TRBJ1-6; 9 nucleotides line up with TRBD1. In germline, CDR1 is SEHNR, CDR2 FQNEAQ (reference sequence). This CDR3 contains 18 residues. Trimming took 0 bases from V and 7 from J; bases not matched to a gene: 10. This CDR3 is CASSLAGPGTGQNSPLHF. The CDR3 nucleotides read TGTGCCAGCAGCTTAGCGGGGCCCGGGACAGGGCAAAATTCACCCCTCCACTTT.

The chain couples TRBV29-1 to TRBJ1-2, with unresolved D. The CDR3 has 12 residues. The germline V and J ends were trimmed by 5 bases and 3 bases, with 10 bases remaining between them. The germline CDR1 and CDR2 sequences are SQVTM and ANQGSEA. The chain's CDR3 is CSVSSGDYGYTF. CDR3 nucleotides: TGCAGCGTTAGTTCCGGGGACTATGGCTACACCTTC.

The chain recombines TRBV18 with TRBJ2-1, with 9 bases identical to TRBD1. Germline CDR1 KGHSH, CDR2 LQKENI. V was clipped by 6 bases and J by 3 bases; unmatched bases: 6. This CDR3 contains 15 residues. In nucleotides, the CDR3 is TGTGCCAGCTCCCCAGGGACAGGGTTCTACAATGAGCAGTTCTTC. It encodes CASSPGTGFYNEQFF.

The chain combines TRBV9 with TRBJ2-1; 9 bases match TRBD2. The CDR3 totals 16 residues. The V gene end was trimmed by 4 bases and the J gene end by 10 bases; junction bases not matched to a gene: 15. CDR1 is SGDLS, CDR2 YYNGEE, per germline. CDR3 nucleotide sequence: TGTGCCAGCAGCACCCAAGAGCTAGCGGGACGCCAAGAGCAGTTCTTC. Amino acids: CASSTQELAGRQEQFF.

This chain connects TRBV5-1 to TRBJ1-2; 7 bases map to TRBD1. CDR3 length: 15 residues. The V gene end was trimmed by 7 bases and the J gene end by 3 bases; junction bases not matched to a gene: 12. Germline lookup yields CDR1 SGHRS and CDR2 YFSETQ. The CDR3 is CASRTDDRAYYGYTF. The CDR3 nucleotides are TGCGCCAGCCGTACCGATGACAGGGCATACTATGGCTACACCTTC.

V is TRBV30 and J is TRBJ2-1; D gene unclear. The CDR3 is 14 residues long. V was pared by 0 bases and J by 9 bases, with 15 bases between. CDR1 GTSNPN and CDR2 SVGIG come from the germline V gene (reference sequence). The CDR3 bases are TGTGCCTGGAGTGTGAGGCTTGAGGAAGGTGAGCAGTTCTTC. This gives the protein CAWSVRLEEGEQFF.

V and J are TRBV5-1 and TRBJ2-2; 10 nucleotides align to TRBD1. The V segment lost 4 bases and the J segment 5 bases; nucleotides outside the gene matches: 8. CDR3 length: 16 residues. CDR1 and CDR2 (germline): SGHRS, YFSETQ. CDR3 sequence: CASSAGTGDSTGELFF. In DNA, the CDR3 is TGCGCCAGCAGCGCCGGGACAGGGGACTCTACCGGGGAGCTGTTTTTT. Filled out from reference TRBV5-1 and TRBJ2-2, the complete variable domain reads KAGVTQTPRYLIKTRGQQVTLSCSPISGHRSVSWYQQTPGQGLQFLFEYFSETQRNKGNFPGRFSGRQFSNSRSEMNVSTLELGDSALYLCASSAGTGDSTGELFFGEGSRLTVL.

The CDR3 DNA follows: TGCAGCGTTGCGTGGGGGACAGGGGGGAATGAGCAGTTCTTC. Its translation is CSVAWGTGGNEQFF. J is TRBJ2-1 and V is TRBV29-1, with 11 bases fitting TRBD1. J gave up 7 bases and V 4 bases, and 6 bases lay outside the gene matches. Germline values: CDR1 SQVTM, CDR2 ANQGSEA. This CDR3 contains 14 residues.

The rearrangement uses TRBV6-2 or TRBV6-3 and TRBJ2-7; TRBD1 matches 7 bases. The CDR3 is 15 amino acids. The ends lost 5 bases at V and 3 bases at J; junction bases unmatched: 10. Germline V CDR1 and CDR2: MNHEY, SVGEGT. The CDR3: CASSRDRVVFYEQYF. CDR3 DNA: TGTGCCAGCAGTAGAGACAGGGTTGTCTTCTACGAGCAGTACTTC.

This chain uses TRBV29-1 with TRBJ1-2; D might be TRBD1 (5 bases). This CDR3 has 12 amino acids. Trimming removed 6 bases from V and 8 bases from J, with 16 bases in between. CDR1 SQVTM and CDR2 ANQGSEA come from the germline V gene. CDR3 loop: CSVVFTWGGYTF. The DNA for the CDR3 is TGCAGCGTCGTGTTCACCTGGGGCGGCTACACCTTC.

The V call is TRBV19, the J call TRBJ2-1, with 8 nucleotides matching TRBD1. Germline V gene data show CDR1 as LNHDA and CDR2 as SQIVND (reference sequence). V was pared by 8 bases and J by 8 bases, with 8 bases of the junction left unmatched. CDR3 size: 13 residues. In DNA, the CDR3 is TGTGCCAGTGGCCCCGGGACAGGCCATGAGCAGTTCTTC. This translates into CASGPGTGHEQFF.

This clone was detected once. J is TRBJ1-1 and V is TRBV4-1; 8 bases map to TRBD1. Germline loops: CDR1 MGHRA, CDR2 YSYEKL. The CDR3 sequence is 18 residues long. Unmatched junction bases numbered 9, after V lost 0 bases and J lost 0 bases. The CDR3 reads CASSQDFARGRLNTEAFF. The CDR3 DNA follows: TGCGCCAGCAGCCAAGATTTCGCCAGGGGGCGGCTGAACACTGAAGCTTTCTTT.

V gene TRBV2 combines with J gene TRBJ1-4, with TRBD1 identical over 9 bases. The junction had 9 bases not matched to a gene; V was cut back by 6 bases and J by 7 bases. The CDR3 sequence is 15 residues long. Germline loops: CDR1 SNHLY, CDR2 FYNNEI. The chain's CDR3 is CASREHRGLSEKLFF. DNA of the CDR3: TGTGCCAGCAGGGAGCACAGGGGGCTAAGTGAAAAACTGTTTTTT. Filled out from reference TRBV2 and TRBJ1-4, the complete variable domain reads EPEVTQTPSHQVTQMGQEVILRCVPISNHLYFYWYRQILGQKVEFLVSFYNNEISEKSEIFDDQFSVERPDGSNFTLKIRSTKLEDSAMYFCASREHRGLSEKLFFGSGTQLSVL.

The CDR3 DNA is TGCGCCAGCAGCGCCTCGAGCACTGAAGCTTTCTTT. This codes for CASSASSTEAFF. J is TRBJ1-1 and V is TRBV5-1; no clear D gene. Deletions cut 4 bases from V and 4 bases from J, with 8 bases between. The CDR3 spans 12 residues. CDR1 and CDR2 from the germline V gene are SGHRS and YFSETQ.

The rearrangement links TRBV3-1 (or the pseudogene TRBV3-2) to TRBJ2-7; possible D gene TRBD1, 6 bases. From germline, CDR1 is LGHDT and CDR2 YNNKEL (reference sequence). Deletions cut 1 base from V and 7 bases from J, with 14 bases between. CDR3 size: 14 residues. The CDR3 loop is CASSQGQVLGEQYF. CDR3 DNA sequence: TGTGCCAGCAGCCAAGGACAGGTACTTGGAGAGCAGTACTTC.

The genes are TRBV11-2 and TRBJ1-4, with TRBD1 matching over 10 bases. Trimming at V came to 0 bases and at J to 7 bases, leaving 2 bases not matched to a gene. The CDR3 sequence is 15 residues long. CDR1 and CDR2 from the germline V gene are SGHAT and FQNNGV. CDR3 coding DNA: TGTGCCAGCAGCTTAGATGGGACAGGGGTTGAAAAACTGTTTTTT. This sequence encodes CASSLDGTGVEKLFF.

The CDR3 loop is CASSLQGALETQYF. The CDR3 nucleotides are TGTGCCAGCAGCTTACAGGGGGCGCTGGAGACCCAGTACTTC. The genes are TRBV5-6 and TRBJ2-5; TRBD1 matches 9 bases. The CDR3 is 14 amino acids. Germline assignment: CDR1 SGHDT and CDR2 YYEEEE. J lost 5 bases, V lost 2 bases, and 4 bases had no gene match.

The chain uses TRBV7-6 and TRBJ1-6, with D hard to call. The ends were cut back, 1 base at V and 0 bases at J, with 7 bases in the middle. CDR3 length: 16 amino acids. The germline V gene has CDR1 SGHVS and CDR2 FNYEAQ. Here the CDR3 DNA reads TGTGCCAGCAGCTTAGTCACGAGCTCCTATAATTCACCCCTCCACTTT. Translation: CASSLVTSSYNSPLHF.

The genes are TRBV11-2 and TRBJ2-7; 7 nucleotides line up with TRBD2. From germline, CDR1 is SGHAT and CDR2 FQNNGV. This CDR3 is 13 amino acids long. The V and J ends lost 5 bases and 2 bases, in that order; junction bases with no gene match: 3. CDR3 residues: CASSLRETYEQYF. In nucleotides, the CDR3 is TGTGCCAGCAGCCTGCGGGAGACCTACGAGCAGTACTTC.